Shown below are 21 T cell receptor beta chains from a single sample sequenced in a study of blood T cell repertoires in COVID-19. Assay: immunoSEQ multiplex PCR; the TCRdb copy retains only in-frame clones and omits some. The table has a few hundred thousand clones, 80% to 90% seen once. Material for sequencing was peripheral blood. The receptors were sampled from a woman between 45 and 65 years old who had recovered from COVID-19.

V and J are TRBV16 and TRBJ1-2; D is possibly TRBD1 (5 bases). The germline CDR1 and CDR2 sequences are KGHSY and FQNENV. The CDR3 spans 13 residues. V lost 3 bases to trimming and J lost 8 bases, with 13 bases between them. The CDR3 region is CASSQGRAEGYTF. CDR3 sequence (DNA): TGTGCCAGCAGCCAGGGCAGGGCGGAAGGCTACACCTTC.

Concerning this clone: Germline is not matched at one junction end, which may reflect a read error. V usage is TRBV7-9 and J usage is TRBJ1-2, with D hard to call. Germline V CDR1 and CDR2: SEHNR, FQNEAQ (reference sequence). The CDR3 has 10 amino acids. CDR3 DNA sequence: TGTGCCAGCAGCAGTGGGCTCCCGATCTTC. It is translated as CASSSGLPIF.

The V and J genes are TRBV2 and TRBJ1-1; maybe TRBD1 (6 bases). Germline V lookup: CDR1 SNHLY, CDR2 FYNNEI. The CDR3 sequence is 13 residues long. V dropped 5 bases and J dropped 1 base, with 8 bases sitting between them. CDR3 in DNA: TGTGCCAGCAGTTCGACAGGGAACACTGAAGCTTTCTTT. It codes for CASSSTGNTEAFF.

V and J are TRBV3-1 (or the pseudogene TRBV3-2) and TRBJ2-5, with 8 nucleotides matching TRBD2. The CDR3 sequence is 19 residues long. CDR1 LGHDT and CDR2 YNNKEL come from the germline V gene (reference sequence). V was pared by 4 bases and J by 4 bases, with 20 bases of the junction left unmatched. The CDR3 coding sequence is TGTGCCAGCAGCCTCATCCTTAGGGAGCGGGAGAGCGGTTTAGAGACCCAGTACTTC. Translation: CASSLILRERESGLETQYF.

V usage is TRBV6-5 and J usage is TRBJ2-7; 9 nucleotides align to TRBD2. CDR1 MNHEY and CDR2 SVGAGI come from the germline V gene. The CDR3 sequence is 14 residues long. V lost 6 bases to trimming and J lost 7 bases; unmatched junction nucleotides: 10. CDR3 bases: TGTGCCAGCAGCGAGGTAGCGGGAGAAGTTGAGCAGTACTTC. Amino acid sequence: CASSEVAGEVEQYF.

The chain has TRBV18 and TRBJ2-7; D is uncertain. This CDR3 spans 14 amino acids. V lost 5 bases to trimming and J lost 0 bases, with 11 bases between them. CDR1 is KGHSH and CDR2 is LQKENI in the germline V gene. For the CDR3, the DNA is TGTGCCAGCTCAACAGAAGCAAGCTCCTACGAGCAGTACTTC. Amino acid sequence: CASSTEASSYEQYF. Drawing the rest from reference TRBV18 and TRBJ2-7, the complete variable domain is NAGVMQNPRHLVRRRGQEARLRCSPMKGHSHVYWYRQLPEEGLKFMVYLQKENIIDESGMPKERFSAEFPKEGPSILRIQQVVRGDSAAYFCASSTEASSYEQYFGPGTRLTVT.

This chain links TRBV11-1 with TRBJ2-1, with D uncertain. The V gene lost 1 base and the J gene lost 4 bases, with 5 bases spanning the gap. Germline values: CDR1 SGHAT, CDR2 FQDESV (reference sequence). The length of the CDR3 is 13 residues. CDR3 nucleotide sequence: TGTGCCAGCAGCTTAGTCAGATACAATGAGCAGTTCTTC. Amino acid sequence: CASSLVRYNEQFF.

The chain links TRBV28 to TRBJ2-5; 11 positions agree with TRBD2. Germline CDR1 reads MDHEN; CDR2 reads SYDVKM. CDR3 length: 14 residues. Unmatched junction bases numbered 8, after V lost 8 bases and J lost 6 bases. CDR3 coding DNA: TGTGCCAGCTATGAGGCTAGCGGGAGGAAGACCCAGTACTTC. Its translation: CASYEASGRKTQYF.

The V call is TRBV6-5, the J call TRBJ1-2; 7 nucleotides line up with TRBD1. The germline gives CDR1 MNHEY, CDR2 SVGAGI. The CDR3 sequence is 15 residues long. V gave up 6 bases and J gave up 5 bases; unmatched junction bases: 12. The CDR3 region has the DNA TGTGCCAGCAGCCACAGACAGGGAAAGGGGTATGGCTACACCTTC. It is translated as CASSHRQGKGYGYTF.

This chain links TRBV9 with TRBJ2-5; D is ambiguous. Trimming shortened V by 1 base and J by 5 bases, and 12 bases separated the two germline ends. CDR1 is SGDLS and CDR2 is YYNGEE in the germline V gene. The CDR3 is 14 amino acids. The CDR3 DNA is TGTGCCAGCAGCGTACTAACATCCGGGGAGACCCAGTACTTC. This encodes CASSVLTSGETQYF.

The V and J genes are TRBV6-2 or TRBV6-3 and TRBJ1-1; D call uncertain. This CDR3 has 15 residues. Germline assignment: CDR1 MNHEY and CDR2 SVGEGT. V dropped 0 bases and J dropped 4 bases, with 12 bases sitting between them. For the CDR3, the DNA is TGTGCCAGCAGTTACTCTTCTTTGGTAGCCACTGAAGCTTTCTTT. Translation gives CASSYSSLVATEAFF.

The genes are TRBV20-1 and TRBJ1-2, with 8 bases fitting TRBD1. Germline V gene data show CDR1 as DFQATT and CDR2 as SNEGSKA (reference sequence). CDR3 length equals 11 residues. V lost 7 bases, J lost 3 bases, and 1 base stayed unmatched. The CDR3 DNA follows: TGCAGTGAGGGACAGGACTATGGCTACACCTTC. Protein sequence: CSEGQDYGYTF.

The CDR3 sequence: CASSPRGGIRGSDEKLFF. CDR3 coding DNA: TGTGCCAGCAGCCCCAGAGGGGGAATCAGGGGGTCCGATGAAAAACTGTTTTTT. The rearrangement links TRBV9 to TRBJ1-4; TRBD1 aligns across 7 bases. Germline V lookup: CDR1 SGDLS, CDR2 YYNGEE. This CDR3 is built from 18 residues. With 4 bases clipped from V and 6 bases from J, the junction kept 18 bases outside the gene matches. Full variable domain (missing parts from reference TRBV9 and TRBJ1-4): DSGVTQTPKHLITATGQRVTLRCSPRSGDLSVYWYQQSLDQGLQFLIQYYNGEERAKGNILERFSAQQFPDLHSELNLSSLELGDSALYFCASSPRGGIRGSDEKLFFGSGTQLSVL.

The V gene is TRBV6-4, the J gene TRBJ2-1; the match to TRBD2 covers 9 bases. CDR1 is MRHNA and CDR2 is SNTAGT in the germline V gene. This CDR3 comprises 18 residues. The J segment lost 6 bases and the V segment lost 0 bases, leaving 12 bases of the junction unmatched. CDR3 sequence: CASSDSGLAGAGGNEQFF. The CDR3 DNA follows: TGTGCCAGCAGTGACTCCGGATTAGCGGGGGCTGGGGGCAATGAGCAGTTCTTC.

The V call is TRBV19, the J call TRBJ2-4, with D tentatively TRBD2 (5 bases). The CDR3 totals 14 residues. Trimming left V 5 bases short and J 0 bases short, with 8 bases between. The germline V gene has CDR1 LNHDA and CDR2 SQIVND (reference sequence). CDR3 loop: CASSLGLAKNIQYF. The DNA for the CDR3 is TGTGCCAGTAGTCTCGGACTAGCCAAAAACATTCAGTACTTC.

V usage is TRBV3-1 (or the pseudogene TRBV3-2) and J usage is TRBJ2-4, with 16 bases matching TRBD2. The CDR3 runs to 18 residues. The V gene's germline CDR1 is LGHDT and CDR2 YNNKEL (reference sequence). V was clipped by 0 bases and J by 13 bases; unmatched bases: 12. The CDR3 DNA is TGTGCCAGCAGCCAAGATCTTTCGGGACTAGCGGGAGGGCCGGAGCAGTACTTC. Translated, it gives CASSQDLSGLAGGPEQYF.

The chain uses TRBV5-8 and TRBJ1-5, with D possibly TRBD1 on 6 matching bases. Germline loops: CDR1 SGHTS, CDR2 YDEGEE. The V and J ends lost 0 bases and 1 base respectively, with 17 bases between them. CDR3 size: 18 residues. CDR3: CASSLGLGGGLSNQPQHF. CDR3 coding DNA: TGTGCCAGCAGCTTGGGGTTGGGTGGGGGCTTGAGCAATCAGCCCCAGCATTTT.

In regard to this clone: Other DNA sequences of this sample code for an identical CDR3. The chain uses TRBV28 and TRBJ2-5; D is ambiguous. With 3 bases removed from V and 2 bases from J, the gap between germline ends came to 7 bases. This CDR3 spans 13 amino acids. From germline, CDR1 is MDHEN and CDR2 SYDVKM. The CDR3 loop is CASSLYNQETQYF. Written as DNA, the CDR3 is TGTGCCAGCAGTTTGTATAATCAAGAGACCCAGTACTTC.

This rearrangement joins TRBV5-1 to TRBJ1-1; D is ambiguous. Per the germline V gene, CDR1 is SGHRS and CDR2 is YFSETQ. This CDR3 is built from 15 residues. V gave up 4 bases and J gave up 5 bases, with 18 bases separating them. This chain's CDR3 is CASSVIGPVGTEAFF. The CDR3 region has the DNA TGCGCCAGCAGCGTAATCGGCCCCGTCGGGACTGAAGCTTTCTTT. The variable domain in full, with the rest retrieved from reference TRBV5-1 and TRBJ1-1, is KAGVTQTPRYLIKTRGQQVTLSCSPISGHRSVSWYQQTPGQGLQFLFEYFSETQRNKGNFPGRFSGRQFSNSRSEMNVSTLELGDSALYLCASSVIGPVGTEAFFGQGTRLTVV.

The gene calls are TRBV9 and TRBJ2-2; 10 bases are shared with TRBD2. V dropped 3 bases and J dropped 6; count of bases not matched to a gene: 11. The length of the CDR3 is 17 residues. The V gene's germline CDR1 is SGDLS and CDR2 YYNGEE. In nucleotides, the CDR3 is TGTGCCAGCAGCGCCTCCTGGGGACTAGCGCTTGCCGGGGAGCTGTTTTTT. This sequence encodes CASSASWGLALAGELFF.

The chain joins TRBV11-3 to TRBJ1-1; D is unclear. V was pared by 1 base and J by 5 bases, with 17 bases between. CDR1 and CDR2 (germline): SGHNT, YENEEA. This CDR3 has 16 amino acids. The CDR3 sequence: CASSLGAEGVSTEAFF. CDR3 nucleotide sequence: TGTGCCAGCAGCTTAGGGGCTGAGGGTGTGAGTACTGAAGCTTTCTTT.